Reported below is one TCR beta chain. The sample belongs to a study of blood T cell repertoires in COVID-19. This table comes from immunoSEQ multiplex PCR, and its TCRdb copy is limited to in-frame clones, with some not included. Of approximately 230,000 clones in the sample, 75% to 90% are singletons; the top ten hold around 6%. Trimming removed 4 bases at V and 4 bases at J, with 11 bases between. The V gene's germline CDR1 is MNHEY and CDR2 SMNVEV (reference sequence). The CDR3 runs to 15 residues. The sequenced material came from PBMCs or T cells enriched from blood (not recorded which). This TCR derives from a woman in her thirties with acute COVID-19. The rearrangement joins TRBV27 to TRBJ1-6; D remains unclear. The CDR3 nucleotides are TGTGCCAGCAGTTCCGGGATCAGATATAATTCACCCCTCCACTTT. Protein: CASSSGIRYNSPLHF.